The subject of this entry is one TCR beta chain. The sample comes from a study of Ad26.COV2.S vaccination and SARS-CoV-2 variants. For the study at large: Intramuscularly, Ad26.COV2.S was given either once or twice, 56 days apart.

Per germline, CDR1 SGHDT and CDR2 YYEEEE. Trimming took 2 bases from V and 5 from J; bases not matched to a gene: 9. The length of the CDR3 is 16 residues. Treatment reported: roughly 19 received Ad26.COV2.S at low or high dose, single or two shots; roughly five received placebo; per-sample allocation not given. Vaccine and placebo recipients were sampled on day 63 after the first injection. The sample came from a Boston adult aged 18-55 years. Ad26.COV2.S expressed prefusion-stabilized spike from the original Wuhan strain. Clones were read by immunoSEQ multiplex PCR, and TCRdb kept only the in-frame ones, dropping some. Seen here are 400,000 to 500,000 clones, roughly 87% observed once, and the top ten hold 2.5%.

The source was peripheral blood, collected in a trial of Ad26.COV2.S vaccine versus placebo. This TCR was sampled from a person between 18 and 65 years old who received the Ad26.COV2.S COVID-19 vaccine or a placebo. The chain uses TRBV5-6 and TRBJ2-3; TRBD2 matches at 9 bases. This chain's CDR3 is CASSFGGRAGGDTQYF. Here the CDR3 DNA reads TGTGCCAGCAGCTTCGGCGGGAGGGCCGGGGGAGATACGCAGTATTTT.